This T cell receptor beta chain was obtained from a study of T cell repertoires in cytomegalovirus infection. Notes on this clonotype: What it binds is unknown.

TCRdb fed the reads into MiXCR, producing one record per CDR3 protein. Of 700,000 to 850,000 distinct CDR3 sequences in the sample, 30% to 35% were seen once. The receptor was derived from a human donor in good health (CMV status not recorded). Some clones in this sample may be carry-over from other donors' samples. Sample: cultured CD8+ T cells from PBMCs, taken from culture after CMV antigen stimulation.

The CDR3, as DNA: TGTGCCAGCAGTTCCCCTTCCTCGGGGACCCAGTACTTC. Translation: CASSSPSSGTQYF. The chain is built from TRBV12-3 or TRBV12-4 and TRBJ2-5; D not certain. The ends were cut back, 4 bases at V and 7 bases at J, with 13 bases in the middle. The CDR3 length is 13 residues.